This section outlines one TCR beta chain sequence together with its context. Sequencing was performed with immunoSEQ multiplex PCR; in TCRdb, only in-frame clones are kept and a portion is missing. This sample has 120,000 or so clones, with 92% found just once. This sample was taken from a study of Tregs in tolerant kidney transplant recipients. This CDR3 comprises 14 residues. Germline V gene data show CDR1 as SQVTM and CDR2 as ANQGSEA. V lost 4 bases and J lost 4, with 16 bases in between. The origin of this receptor is a human donor in good health. The specimen sequenced was CD4+ T cells from blood. V is TRBV29-1 and J is TRBJ1-2, with D hard to call. The CDR3 region has the DNA TGCAGCGTTGTAGGAGATGGAGTCAGCTATGGCTACACCTTC. It specifies CSVVGDGVSYGYTF.